This passage covers 27 T cell receptor beta chains from one sample sequenced in a study of blood T cell repertoires in COVID-19. Clones were sequenced by immunoSEQ multiplex PCR, and TCRdb holds only the in-frame ones, with some missing. The sample includes about 480,000 clones, around 89% of them seen just once. The specimen was PBMCs or T cells enriched from blood (not recorded which). The receptors shown here come from a middle-aged woman who had recovered from COVID-19.

V usage is TRBV5-6 and J usage is TRBJ1-2, with TRBD1 matching 7 bases. V lost 3 bases to trimming and J lost 7 bases; unmatched junction nucleotides: 12. Germline V gene sequence: CDR1 SGHDT, CDR2 YYEEEE. This CDR3 contains 15 residues. For the CDR3, the DNA is TGTGCCAGCAGCTATTACAGGGGACAAGTAGGTGGCTACACCTTC. Amino acid sequence: CASSYYRGQVGGYTF.

CDR3: CASGGTAPNSPLHF. The CDR3 DNA reads TGTGCCTCGGGAGGGACAGCGCCAAATTCACCCCTCCACTTT. The rearrangement links TRBV19 to TRBJ1-6; TRBD1 aligns across 7 bases. The CDR3 extends over 14 amino acids. The ends lost 11 bases at V and 7 bases at J; junction bases unmatched: 11. Germline CDR1 is LNHDA and CDR2 is SQIVND (reference sequence).

The V call is TRBV7-2, the J call TRBJ2-1, with a weak D call TRBD1 (5 bases). The CDR3 runs to 14 residues. From germline, CDR1 is SGHTA and CDR2 FQGNSA. The V end was cut by 7 bases, the J end by 0 bases, with 10 bases between. The CDR3 protein is CASMTASSYNEQFF. Written as DNA, the CDR3 is TGTGCCAGCATGACAGCGAGCTCCTACAATGAGCAGTTCTTC.

The V gene is TRBV5-8, the J gene TRBJ1-3; possible D gene TRBD1, 5 bases. Per germline, CDR1 SGHTS and CDR2 YDEGEE. The CDR3 spans 16 residues. Trimming left V 0 bases short and J 3 bases short, with 13 bases between. The CDR3 region is CASSLEQGNIGNTIYF. The CDR3 DNA sequence: TGTGCCAGCAGCTTGGAGCAGGGTAATATTGGAAACACCATATATTTT.

The chain links TRBV11-1 to TRBJ1-1; tentatively, D is TRBD1 (5 bases). The CDR3 totals 16 residues. The germline gives CDR1 SGHAT, CDR2 FQDESV (reference sequence). The V gene lost 0 bases and the J gene lost 0 bases, with 11 bases spanning the gap. Here the CDR3 reads CASSLAKGYLNTEAFF. The DNA for the CDR3 is TGTGCCAGCAGCTTAGCGAAGGGGTACCTGAACACTGAAGCTTTCTTT.

This clone has just a few counts. The same CDR3 arises from other DNA sequences in this sample as well. DNA for the CDR3: TGTGCCAGTAGAGGGAGGGGATACAATGAGCAGTTCTTC. This codes for CASRGRGYNEQFF. The V gene is TRBV19, the J gene TRBJ2-1, with 7 positions matching TRBD2. With V trimmed by 6 bases and J by 4 bases, 3 bases remained unmatched. The CDR3 is made up of 13 amino acids. The germline gives CDR1 LNHDA, CDR2 SQIVND (reference sequence).

The count of this clone is one. The chain employs TRBV13 and TRBJ2-3, with TRBD2 identical over 14 bases. The length of the CDR3 is 12 residues. The junction had 2 bases not matched to a gene; V was cut back by 10 bases and J by 8 bases. CDR1 PRHDT and CDR2 FYEKMQ come from the germline V gene (reference sequence). DNA of the CDR3: TGTGCCACCGGGACTAGCGGGAGTACGCAGTATTTT. Translating it yields CATGTSGSTQYF.

The chain is built from TRBV7-2 and TRBJ1-2; D is possibly TRBD1 (6 bases). CDR1 and CDR2 (germline): SGHTA, FQGNSA. The V gene lost 5 bases and the J gene lost 2 bases, with 15 bases spanning the gap. The CDR3 contains 15 residues. CDR3 sequence: CASSPGHTRNYGYTF. The CDR3 coding sequence is TGTGCCAGCAGCCCGGGACACACACGGAACTATGGCTACACCTTC.

The CDR3 DNA reads TGTGCCAGCAGCCAACACAGGGTTATGAACACTGAAGCTTTCTTT. Translating gives CASSQHRVMNTEAFF. The chain carries TRBV3-1 (or the pseudogene TRBV3-2) and TRBJ1-1, with D possibly TRBD1 on 6 matching bases. Between the trimmed V and J ends, which lost 2 bases and 0 bases, there was a span of 10 bases. The CDR3 loop spans 15 amino acids. Germline V lookup: CDR1 LGHDT, CDR2 YNNKEL (reference sequence).

This clone was seen only once. The chain couples TRBV5-8 to TRBJ2-7; 8 bases map to TRBD1. The V gene end was trimmed by 0 bases and the J gene end by 9 bases; junction bases not matched to a gene: 8. This CDR3 has 14 residues. The germline V gene has CDR1 SGHTS and CDR2 YDEGEE. The CDR3 region has the DNA TGTGCCAGCAGCTTGGGGACAGGGTACGCGGGGCAGTACTTC. Amino acid sequence: CASSLGTGYAGQYF.

The chain uses TRBV5-1 and TRBJ1-2; D ambiguous. Trimming pared 2 bases from V and 6 bases from J, leaving 20 bases between. Germline values: CDR1 SGHRS, CDR2 YFSETQ. This CDR3 spans 16 amino acids. The CDR3 protein is CASSFSTSGVPDGYTF. Written as DNA, the CDR3 is TGCGCCAGCAGCTTCAGCACTAGCGGGGTTCCGGATGGCTACACCTTC.

The V and J genes are TRBV9 and TRBJ2-7, with 10 bases aligning to TRBD1. CDR1 and CDR2 (germline): SGDLS, YYNGEE. The CDR3 totals 15 residues. The V and J ends lost 0 bases and 4 bases, in that order; junction bases with no gene match: 4. This CDR3 is CASSVGTGGGYEQYF. The CDR3 DNA reads as TGTGCCAGCAGCGTAGGGACAGGGGGTGGATACGAGCAGTACTTC.

J is TRBJ1-6 and V is TRBV7-9; D is unclear. The CDR3 runs 13 residues. V gave up 5 bases and J gave up 8 bases, with 10 bases separating them. Germline CDR1 is SEHNR and CDR2 is FQNEAQ (reference sequence). CDR3 DNA: TGTGCCAGCAGCCTAAGGAGGGATTCACCCCTCCACTTT. Protein: CASSLRRDSPLHF.

A single count supports this clone. V gene TRBV20-1 combines with J gene TRBJ2-3, with TRBD2 identical over 8 bases. Trimming took 3 bases from V and 2 from J; bases not matched to a gene: 7. CDR1 and CDR2 (germline): DFQATT, SNEGSKA (reference sequence). The CDR3 sequence is 15 residues long. The DNA for the CDR3 is TGCAGTGCTAGTACCCGAGCGGGAGTCACAGATACGCAGTATTTT. This sequence encodes CSASTRAGVTDTQYF.

Points on this clone: Other DNA variants within this sample encode the same CDR3. This chain connects TRBV9 to TRBJ1-1, with no clear D. The V and J ends lost 2 bases and 4 bases respectively, with 6 bases between them. CDR1 SGDLS and CDR2 YYNGEE come from the germline V gene. CDR3 length equals 12 residues. This chain's CDR3 is CASSVGGTEAFF. The CDR3 DNA is TGTGCCAGCAGCGTTGGCGGCACTGAAGCTTTCTTT.

This chain joins TRBV11-3 and TRBJ2-3; D perhaps matches TRBD2 (6 bases). The CDR3 consists of 16 residues. The germline V and J ends were trimmed by 1 base and 0 bases, with 11 bases remaining between them. CDR1 is SGHNT, CDR2 YENEEA, per germline. In DNA, the CDR3 is TGTGCCAGCAGCTTAGGCGGAGGGCCTAGCACAGATACGCAGTATTTT. It yields the protein CASSLGGGPSTDTQYF.

V gene TRBV5-6 combines with J gene TRBJ2-3; possible D gene TRBD1, 5 bases. V lost 0 bases and J lost 2, with 10 bases in between. The germline CDR1 and CDR2 sequences are SGHDT and YYEEEE. CDR3 length: 15 amino acids. The CDR3 loop is CASSLVRRDTDTQYF. CDR3 coding DNA: TGTGCCAGCAGCTTGGTTCGCAGGGACACAGATACGCAGTATTTT. Full variable domain (missing parts from reference TRBV5-6 and TRBJ2-3): DAGVTQSPTHLIKTRGQQVTLRCSPKSGHDTVSWYQQALGQGPQFIFQYYEEEERQRGNFPDRFSGHQFPNYSSELNVNALLLGDSALYLCASSLVRRDTDTQYFGPGTRLTVL.

The genes are TRBV5-1 and TRBJ1-1, with TRBD1 identical over 12 bases. V shed 6 bases and J 3 bases; nucleotides not matched to a gene: 6. The length of the CDR3 is 15 residues. Germline V lookup: CDR1 SGHRS, CDR2 YFSETQ. The CDR3 here is CASTRDRGRYTEAFF. The CDR3 DNA follows: TGCGCCAGCACCAGGGACAGGGGGCGGTACACTGAAGCTTTCTTT.

The chain is built from TRBV11-3 and TRBJ2-7; 7 bases align to TRBD2. This CDR3 contains 15 residues. Germline CDR1 and CDR2: SGHNT and YENEEA. The trim removed 1 base at V and 3 bases at J, leaving 6 bases unmatched. The CDR3 is CASSLVGGSDYEQYF. The CDR3 DNA reads TGTGCCAGCAGCTTAGTGGGCGGGAGTGACTACGAGCAGTACTTC.

The chain employs TRBV4-1 and TRBJ1-3, with D tentatively TRBD1 (6 bases). Trimming left V 4 bases short and J 7 bases short, with 14 bases between. The CDR3 contains 14 residues. The germline gives CDR1 MGHRA, CDR2 YSYEKL. The CDR3 sequence is CASSPPTGYNTIYF. DNA for the CDR3: TGCGCCAGCAGCCCCCCGACAGGTTATAACACCATATATTTT.

This sequence joins TRBV27 and TRBJ1-5; D is unresolved. The V end lost 1 base, the J end lost 1 base, and 8 bases lay between the germline ends. There are 15 residues in the CDR3. CDR1 and CDR2 from the germline V gene are MNHEY and SMNVEV (reference sequence). The chain's CDR3 is CASSLYSASNQPQHF. Written as DNA, the CDR3 is TGTGCCAGCAGTTTATATAGCGCCAGCAATCAGCCCCAGCATTTT.

The chain recombines TRBV7-2 with TRBJ2-7; 8 positions match TRBD1. The germline gives CDR1 SGHTA, CDR2 FQGNSA. Trimming at V came to 3 bases and at J to 4 bases, leaving 8 bases not matched to a gene. The CDR3 has 15 residues. The CDR3 protein is CASSFRQGSGYEQYF. Here the CDR3 DNA reads TGTGCCAGCAGCTTTAGACAGGGGTCCGGGTACGAGCAGTACTTC.

The genes are TRBV9 and TRBJ1-1, with a possible D match to TRBD1 (5 bases). Germline V gives CDR1 SGDLS, CDR2 YYNGEE. This CDR3 comprises 12 residues. V lost 0 bases and J lost 7, with 7 bases in between. The CDR3 DNA reads TGTGCCAGCAGCGTAGGGGGGGATGAAGCTTTCTTT. This sequence encodes CASSVGGDEAFF.

The chain recombines TRBV10-3 with TRBJ2-5; 7 nucleotides align to TRBD2. V shed 2 bases and J 5 bases; nucleotides not matched to a gene: 2. The CDR3 length is 13 residues. The germline CDR1 and CDR2 sequences are ENHRY and SYGVKD. CDR3 sequence reads: CAISERLAETQYF. As DNA, the CDR3 is TGTGCCATCAGTGAGCGACTAGCTGAGACCCAGTACTTC.

This clone came up once. The J gene is TRBJ1-2, the V gene TRBV14, with 9 bases matching TRBD1. CDR1 and CDR2 from the germline V gene are SGHDN and FVKESK. The V gene end was trimmed by 4 bases and the J gene end by 1 base; junction bases not matched to a gene: 10. The CDR3 consists of 17 residues. Here the CDR3 DNA reads TGTGCCAGCAGCCCACAGGGGGCCCTATTAATTAACTATGGCTACACCTTC. It specifies CASSPQGALLINYGYTF.

The CDR3 reads CASSPRVNTEAFF. The CDR3, as DNA: TGTGCCAGCAGTCCCCGGGTGAACACTGAAGCTTTCTTT. V usage is TRBV12-3 or TRBV12-4 and J usage is TRBJ1-1; D call uncertain. The CDR3 totals 13 residues. The V and J ends lost 5 bases and 0 bases respectively, with 7 bases between them.

The chain joins TRBV5-1 to TRBJ1-2; the match to TRBD1 covers 12 bases. The CDR3 has 16 residues. Germline CDR1 and CDR2: SGHRS and YFSETQ. V was pared by 4 bases and J by 5 bases, with 9 bases of the junction left unmatched. The CDR3 nucleotides are TGCGCCAGCAGCGCCACCGGGACAGGGGGCTCTTATGGCTACACCTTC. The encoded protein is CASSATGTGGSYGYTF.